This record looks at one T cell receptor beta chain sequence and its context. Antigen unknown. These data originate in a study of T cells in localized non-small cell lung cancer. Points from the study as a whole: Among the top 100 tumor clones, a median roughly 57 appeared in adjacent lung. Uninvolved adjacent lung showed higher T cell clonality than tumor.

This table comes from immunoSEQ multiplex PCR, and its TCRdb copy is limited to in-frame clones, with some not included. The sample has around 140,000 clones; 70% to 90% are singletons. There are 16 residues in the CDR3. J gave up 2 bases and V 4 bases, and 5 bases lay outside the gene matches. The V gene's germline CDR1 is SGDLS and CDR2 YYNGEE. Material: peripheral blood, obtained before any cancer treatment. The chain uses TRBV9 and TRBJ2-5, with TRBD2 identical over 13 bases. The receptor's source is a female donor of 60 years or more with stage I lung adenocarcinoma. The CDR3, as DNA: TGTGCCAGCAGCAAACGACTAGCGGGAGGACAAGAGACCCAGTACTTC. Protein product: CASSKRLAGGQETQYF.